A single sample is the source of the 9 T cell receptor beta chains below, sequenced in a study of shared T cell receptors in the human thymus. Sequencing used immunoSEQ multiplex PCR; TCRdb keeps in-frame clones, though not all of them. The data show roughly 550,000 clones, roughly 74% seen once. These same data were also listed under a study on human thymus T cells.

The sequenced material came from thymocytes. These receptors originate from a boy under two years old with a congenital heart defect.

The chain uses TRBV7-9 and TRBJ2-1; a possible D gene is TRBD1 (6 bases). Germline V gene data show CDR1 as SEHNR and CDR2 as FQNEAQ (reference sequence). The CDR3 is 13 amino acids. V lost 4 bases and J lost 12, with 16 bases in between. The CDR3 here is CASSSDRPVGQFF. The CDR3 DNA is TGTGCCAGCAGCTCGGACAGACCGGTAGGGCAGTTCTTC.

This rearrangement joins TRBV2 to TRBJ2-7; TRBD2 is a possible D gene (5 bases). Germline V gene sequence: CDR1 SNHLY, CDR2 FYNNEI. The CDR3 has 14 residues. The ends were cut back, 6 bases at V and 5 bases at J, with 17 bases in the middle. CDR3 loop: CASSKSPGTDEQYF. CDR3 coding DNA: TGTGCCAGCAGCAAAAGTCCGGGAACTGACGAGCAGTACTTC.

This chain joins TRBV27 and TRBJ2-7, with TRBD1 matching 9 bases. The CDR3 totals 14 residues. V shed 2 bases and J 5 bases; nucleotides not matched to a gene: 4. CDR1 and CDR2 from the germline V gene are MNHEY and SMNVEV (reference sequence). The CDR3 sequence is CASSLGDRDDEQYF. The CDR3 DNA follows: TGTGCCAGCAGTTTAGGGGACAGGGATGACGAGCAGTACTTC.

For this clone: Compared with germline, one end of the junction differs, possibly owing to a read error. The chain has TRBV7-7 and TRBJ2-7, with 11 bases matching TRBD2. Germline assignment: CDR1 SSHAT and CDR2 FNYEAQ (reference sequence). CDR3 length: 16 amino acids. The chain's CDR3 is CASSLVGLADTYEQYF. DNA for the CDR3: TGTGCTAGCAGCTTAGTGGGACTAGCGGATACCTACGAGCAGTACTTC.

Worth noting for this clone: Mismatch with germline at one junction end may stem from a read error. The chain combines TRBV5-4 with TRBJ1-1; TRBD1 is a possible D gene (5 bases). Germline-derived CDR1 and CDR2 are SGHNT and YYREEE (reference sequence). The CDR3 consists of 12 residues. Here the CDR3 DNA reads TGTGCCAGCAGACATGGGGAGGGGATGAAGTCCTTT. It is translated as CASRHGEGMKSF.

The table lists this clone with a count of one. The rearrangement links TRBV5-1 to TRBJ2-5; 12 nucleotides line up with TRBD1. This CDR3 is 15 amino acids long. The V segment lost 4 bases and the J segment 4 bases; nucleotides outside the gene matches: 5. Germline CDR1 and CDR2: SGHRS and YFSETQ. The chain's CDR3 is CASSIGTGGAETQYF. CDR3 nucleotide sequence: TGCGCCAGCAGCATAGGGACAGGGGGCGCAGAGACCCAGTACTTC.

This chain links TRBV4-3 with TRBJ2-5, with 14 bases fitting TRBD2. J gave up 2 bases and V 3 bases, and 11 bases lay outside the gene matches. Germline values: CDR1 LGHNA, CDR2 YSLEER. CDR3 length: 19 residues. This CDR3 reads CASSQDKSGLAGAQETQYF. Here the CDR3 DNA reads TGCGCCAGCAGCCAGGATAAATCGGGACTAGCGGGAGCTCAAGAGACCCAGTACTTC.

This clone was seen a few times. This chain uses TRBV11-3 with TRBJ1-1; TRBD1 matches 8 bases. V lost 1 base to trimming and J lost 4 bases; unmatched junction nucleotides: 17. Germline V lookup: CDR1 SGHNT, CDR2 YENEEA. The CDR3 contains 19 residues. CDR3 region: CASSLVRRQGRQRGTEAFF. As DNA, the CDR3 is TGTGCCAGCAGCTTAGTCCGGAGACAGGGGCGTCAAAGGGGCACTGAAGCTTTCTTT.

The rearrangement uses TRBV13 and TRBJ1-2; the match to TRBD1 covers 8 bases. V trimming: 7 bases; J trimming: 3 bases; junction bases outside the gene matches: 10. Germline CDR1 is PRHDT and CDR2 is FYEKMQ (reference sequence). The CDR3 totals 15 residues. The CDR3 nucleotides are TGTGCCAGCATTCACGGACAGGGTGATGACTATGGCTACACCTTC. It yields the protein CASIHGQGDDYGYTF.